This T cell receptor (beta chain) derives from a study of blood T cell repertoires in COVID-19. Overall study: In each case, the material was cDNA or gDNA derived from T cells, B-cell-depleted T cells, or PBMCs.

Per the authors' pipeline: Scientists estimated how many nucleated cells there were by amplifying reference gene primers. Profiled with immunoSEQ multiplex PCR; TCRdb holds only in-frame clones, not every one. V and J calls and clone size are those listed in that table; D and trimming were worked out from the DNA. The sample has roughly 130,000 clones, 84% seen once. The CDR3 has 19 residues. CDR1 MNHEY and CDR2 SMNVEV come from the germline V gene (reference sequence). Unmatched junction bases numbered 16, after V lost 2 bases and J lost 6 bases. The rearrangement joins TRBV27 to TRBJ1-5, with 10 positions matching TRBD1. The sequence was obtained from a woman aged 25-40 years who had recovered from COVID-19. Source material: peripheral blood. The CDR3 region has the DNA TGTGCCAGCAGTTTACTGGAGACCGGGACAGGGGTCCCGCGTCAGCCCCAGCATTTT. Its protein product is CASSLLETGTGVPRQPQHF.